This T cell receptor (beta chain) is drawn from a study of blood T cell repertoires in COVID-19. Germline CDR1 and CDR2: SGHAT and FQNNGV. CDR3 length: 13 amino acids. Trimming cost V 1 base and J 5 bases, with 8 bases left between them. Per the study methods: The authors estimated nucleated cell counts from reference gene primer amplification. Libraries were prepared by immunoSEQ multiplex PCR; TCRdb keeps only in-frame clonotypes and omits some of them. D and trimming come from the DNA, and the V and J calls and clone size come from that table. The sample lists 350,000 to 400,000 clones, approximately 89% seen once, with over 0.7% in the top ten.

The V gene is TRBV11-2, the J gene TRBJ1-1; a possible D gene is TRBD1 (6 bases). The sequencing sample was made of PBMCs or T cells enriched from blood (not recorded which). This clonotype was sampled from a woman aged 40 to 50 who had been exposed to COVID-19. The DNA for the CDR3 is TGTGCCAGCAGCTTAGTCAGGGGAACTGAAGCTTTCTTT. Its translation is CASSLVRGTEAFF.